A single sample gave rise to the 15 T cell receptor beta chains below, sequenced in a study of monozygotic twins with inflammatory bowel disease. For each CDR3 protein, TCRdb gives one entry from its re-call of the 5' RACE reads, without DNA. This sample's table has 420,000 or so distinct CDR3 sequences. Sequenced sample: blood. These receptors all come from a human donor with ulcerative colitis or Crohn's disease, or a healthy co-twin of an affected twin (not recorded which).

The J gene is TRBJ2-5, the V gene TRBV4-2. The CDR3 covers 15 residues. Germline assignment: CDR1 LGHNA and CDR2 YNFKEQ. This CDR3 is CASSPADSGGETQYF.

This rearrangement joins TRBV12-3 or TRBV12-4 to TRBJ1-5; as DNA is missing, the TRBD1 call by TCRdb cannot be tested. The CDR3 consists of 17 residues. The CDR3 is CASSSHGGRGVNQPQHF.

This CDR3 reads CSALKGGITDTQYF. The genes are TRBV29-1 and TRBJ2-3; TCRdb's D call, TRBD1, is unchecked because there is no DNA. Germline CDR1 SQVTM, CDR2 ANQGSEA. CDR3 length: 14 residues.

This rearrangement joins TRBV29-1 to TRBJ2-2. Germline V gene sequence: CDR1 SQVTM, CDR2 ANQGSEA. This CDR3 comprises 15 residues. CDR3 protein: CSVGLAARNTGELFF.

The chain joins TRBV24-1 to TRBJ2-1. The germline gives CDR1 KGHDR, CDR2 SFDVKD. The CDR3 is made up of 13 amino acids. Here the CDR3 reads CATSDFALNEQFF.

The rearrangement uses TRBV18 and TRBJ1-1; TCRdb names TRBD1, which stays unverified in the absence of DNA. Germline CDR1 is KGHSH and CDR2 is LQKENI. The CDR3 length is 15 residues. The CDR3 loop reads CASSPPRTGYTEAFF.

This chain links TRBV11-1 with TRBJ2-7; absent DNA, TCRdb's TRBD1 call cannot be checked. The CDR3 runs to 14 residues. Germline values: CDR1 SGHAT, CDR2 FQDESV (reference sequence). CDR3 sequence: CASSSGGFSYEQYF. Combining the CDR3 with reference TRBV11-1 and TRBJ2-7 gives the whole variable domain EAEVAQSPRYKITEKSQAVAFWCDPISGHATLYWYRQILGQGPELLVQFQDESVVDDSQLPKDRFSAERLKGVDSTLKIQPAELGDSAMYLCASSSGGFSYEQYFGPGTRLTVT.

The chain employs TRBV5-1 and TRBJ1-2. CDR1 and CDR2 from the germline V gene are SGHRS and YFSETQ. The CDR3 extends over 13 amino acids. The CDR3 protein is CASRREGFYGYTF.

V and J are TRBV11-2 and TRBJ2-7; with no DNA, the TCRdb D assignment of TRBD1 cannot be verified. The CDR3 loop spans 15 amino acids. Germline V CDR1 and CDR2: SGHAT, FQNNGV. CDR3 residues: CASTTPGTSPYEQYF.

The genes are TRBV14 and TRBJ2-1; the D gene TCRdb calls, TRBD2, cannot be checked with no DNA. Germline assignment: CDR1 SGHDN and CDR2 FVKESK. This CDR3 contains 14 residues. CDR3 residues: CASSQASVGNEQFF.

The CDR3 loop reads CASRLGGQYNEQFF. V usage is TRBV6-5 and J usage is TRBJ2-1; TCRdb indicates TRBD1, and absent DNA this call remains unverified. Looked up from germline, CDR1 is MNHEY and CDR2 is SVGAGI. The CDR3 runs to 14 residues.

The chain joins TRBV18 to TRBJ1-4. This CDR3 comprises 14 residues. Germline CDR1 reads KGHSH; CDR2 reads LQKENI. The CDR3 loop is CASLKGATNEKLFF.

This chain connects TRBV7-9 to TRBJ2-7. The length of the CDR3 is 11 residues. CDR1 SEHNR and CDR2 FQNEAQ come from the germline V gene (reference sequence). The CDR3 sequence: CASSPHYEQYF.

The CDR3 region is CSARDREPSSTDTQYF. The chain combines TRBV20-1 with TRBJ2-3. Germline CDR1 reads DFQATT; CDR2 reads SNEGSKA (reference sequence). This CDR3 region has 16 residues.

The rearrangement links TRBV20-1 to TRBJ2-5. From germline, CDR1 is DFQATT and CDR2 SNEGSKA (reference sequence). The CDR3 runs to 14 residues. The CDR3 is CSARGHYTGETQYF.